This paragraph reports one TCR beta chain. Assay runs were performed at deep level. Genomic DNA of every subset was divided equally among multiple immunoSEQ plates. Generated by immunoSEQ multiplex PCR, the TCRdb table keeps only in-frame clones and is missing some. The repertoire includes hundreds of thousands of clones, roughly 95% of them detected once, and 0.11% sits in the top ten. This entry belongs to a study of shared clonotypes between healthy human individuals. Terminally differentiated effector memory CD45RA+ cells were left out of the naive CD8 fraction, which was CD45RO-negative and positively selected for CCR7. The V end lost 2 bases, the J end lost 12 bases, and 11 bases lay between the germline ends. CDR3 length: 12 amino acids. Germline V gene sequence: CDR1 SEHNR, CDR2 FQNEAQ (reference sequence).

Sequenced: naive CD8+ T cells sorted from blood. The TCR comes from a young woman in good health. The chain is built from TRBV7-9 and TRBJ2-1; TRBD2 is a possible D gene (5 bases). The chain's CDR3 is CASSLFREGQFF. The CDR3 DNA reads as TGTGCCAGCAGCTTATTCCGGGAAGGGCAGTTCTTC.